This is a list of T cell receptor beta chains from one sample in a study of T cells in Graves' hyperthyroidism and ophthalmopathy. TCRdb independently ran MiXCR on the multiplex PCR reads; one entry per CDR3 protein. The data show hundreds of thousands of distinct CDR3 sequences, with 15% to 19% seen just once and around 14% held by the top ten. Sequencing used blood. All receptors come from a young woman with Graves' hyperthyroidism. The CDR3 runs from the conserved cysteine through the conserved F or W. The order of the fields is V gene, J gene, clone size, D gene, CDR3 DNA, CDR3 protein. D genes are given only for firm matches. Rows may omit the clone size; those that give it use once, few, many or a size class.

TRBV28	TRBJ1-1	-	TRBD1	TGTGCCACCTCTTCGACAGGGGCAGTGAACACTGAAGCTTTCTTT	CATSSTGAVNTEAFF
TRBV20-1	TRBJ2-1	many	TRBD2	TGCAGTGCTAGAGACAGCTGGACTAGCGGGAGAAGGAGTGAGCAGTTCTTC	CSARDSWTSGRRSEQFF
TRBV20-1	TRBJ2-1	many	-	TGCAGTGCTACAAGGGGCTCCTACAATGAGCAGTTCTTC	CSATRGSYNEQFF
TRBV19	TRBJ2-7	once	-	TGTGCCAGTAGTAAACAGGGACTATACGAGCAGTACTTC	CASSKQGLYEQYF
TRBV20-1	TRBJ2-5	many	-	TGCAGTGTCCTGGTCAGCGCTGGAGAGACCCAGTACTTC	CSVLVSAGETQYF
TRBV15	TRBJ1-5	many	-	TGTGCCACCAGCAGGACCCGGGCCGACTCCACAATCGGCAATCAGCCCCAGCATTTT	CATSRTRADSTIGNQPQHF
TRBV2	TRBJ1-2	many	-	TGTGCCAGCAGGACGGCTAACTATGGCTACACCTTC	CASRTANYGYTF
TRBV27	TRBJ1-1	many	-	TGTGCCAGCAGCCTTATGAGGAACACTGAAGCTTTCTTT	CASSLMRNTEAFF
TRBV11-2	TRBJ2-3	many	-	TGTGCCAGCAGCTTAGTAGGGGGACCGACAGATACGCAGTATTTT	CASSLVGGPTDTQYF
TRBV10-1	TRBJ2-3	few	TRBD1	TGCGCCAGCAGCACCGACAGGGGGGTACCGACTTCGAACCCTGATACGCAGTATTTT	CASSTDRGVPTSNPDTQYF
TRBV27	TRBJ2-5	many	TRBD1	TGTGCCAGCAGTTTGGGACAGGGGGCCGGGGAGACCCAGTACTTC	CASSLGQGAGETQYF
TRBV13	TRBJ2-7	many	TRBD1	TGTGCCAGCAGCCCCCGGACAGGGTCTCTCGAGCAGTACTTC	CASSPRTGSLEQYF
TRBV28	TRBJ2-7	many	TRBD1	TGTGCCAGCAGTTGGACAGGGAGCCGTTCCTACGAGCAGTACTTC	CASSWTGSRSYEQYF
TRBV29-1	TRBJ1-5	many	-	TGCAGCGTTGCACCGACAGGACGACAGCCCCAGCATTTT	CSVAPTGRQPQHF
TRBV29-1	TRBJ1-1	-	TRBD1	TGCAGCGGACGACAGGGGATGAACACTGAAGCTTTCTTT	CSGRQGMNTEAFF
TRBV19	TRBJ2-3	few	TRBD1	TGTGCCAGTAGTACCCGACAGGGGACCACAGATACGCAGTATTTT	CASSTRQGTTDTQYF
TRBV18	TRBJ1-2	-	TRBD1	TGTGCCAGCTCATTCGACCTGGGACAGGTCTATGGCTACACCTTC	CASSFDLGQVYGYTF
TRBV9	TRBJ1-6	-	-	TGTGCCAGCAGCGCCGCCCCCGGTGGAGGATATAATTCACCCCTCCACTTT	CASSAAPGGGYNSPLHF
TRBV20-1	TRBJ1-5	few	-	TGCAGTGCTCGGAGAGGGGCTTCTGGGGATAGCAATCAGCCCCAGCATTTT	CSARRGASGDSNQPQHF
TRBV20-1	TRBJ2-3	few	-	TGCAGTGCTAGGCAGGGGCTTAGCACAGATACGCAGTATTTT	CSARQGLSTDTQYF